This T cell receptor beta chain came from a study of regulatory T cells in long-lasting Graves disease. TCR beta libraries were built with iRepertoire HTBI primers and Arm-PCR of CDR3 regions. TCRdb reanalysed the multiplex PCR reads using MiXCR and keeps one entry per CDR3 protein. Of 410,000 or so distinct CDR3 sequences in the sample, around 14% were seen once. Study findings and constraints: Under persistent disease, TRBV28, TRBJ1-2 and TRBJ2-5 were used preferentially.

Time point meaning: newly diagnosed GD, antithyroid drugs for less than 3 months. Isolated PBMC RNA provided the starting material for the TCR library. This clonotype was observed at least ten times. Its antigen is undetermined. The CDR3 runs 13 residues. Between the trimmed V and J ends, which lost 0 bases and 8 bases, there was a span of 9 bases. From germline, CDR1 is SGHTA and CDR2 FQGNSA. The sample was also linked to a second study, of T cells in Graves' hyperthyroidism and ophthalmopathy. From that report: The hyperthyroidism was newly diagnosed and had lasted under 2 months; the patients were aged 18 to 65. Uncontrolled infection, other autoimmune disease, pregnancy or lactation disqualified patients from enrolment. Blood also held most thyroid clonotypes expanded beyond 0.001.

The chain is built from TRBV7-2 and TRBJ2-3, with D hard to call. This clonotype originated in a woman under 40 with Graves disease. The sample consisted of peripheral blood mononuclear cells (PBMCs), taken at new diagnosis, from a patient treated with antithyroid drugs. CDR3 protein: CASSLADKGTQYF. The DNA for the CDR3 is TGTGCCAGCAGCTTAGCGGATAAGGGTACGCAGTATTTT.